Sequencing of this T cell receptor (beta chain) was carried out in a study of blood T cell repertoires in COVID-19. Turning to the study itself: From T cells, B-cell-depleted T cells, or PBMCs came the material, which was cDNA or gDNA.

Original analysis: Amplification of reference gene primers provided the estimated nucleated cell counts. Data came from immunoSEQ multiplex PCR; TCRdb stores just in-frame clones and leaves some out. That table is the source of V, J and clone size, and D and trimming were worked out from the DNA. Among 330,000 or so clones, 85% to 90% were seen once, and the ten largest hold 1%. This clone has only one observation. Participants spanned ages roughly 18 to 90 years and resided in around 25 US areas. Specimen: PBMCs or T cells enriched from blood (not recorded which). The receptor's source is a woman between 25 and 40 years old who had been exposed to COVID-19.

The CDR3: CSVRGVLTDTQYF. In nucleotides, the CDR3 is TGCAGCGTACGGGGGGTTCTCACAGATACGCAGTATTTT. The chain couples TRBV29-1 to TRBJ2-3; 7 nucleotides line up with TRBD2. Germline lookup yields CDR1 SQVTM and CDR2 ANQGSEA. This CDR3 spans 13 amino acids. J gave up 2 bases and V 6 bases, and 5 bases lay outside the gene matches.